Following are 27 T cell receptor beta chains from one sample sequenced in a study of radiotherapy plus CTLA-4 blockade in lung cancer. Here immunoSEQ multiplex PCR was the method, and the copy in TCRdb shows in-frame clones only, minus some. The sample lists about 51,000 clones, 75% to 80% occurring once. Sequencing was performed on peripheral blood, taken from a patient treated with radiotherapy plus ipilimumab. These TCRs come from a human donor with non-small cell lung cancer whose response to radiotherapy plus ipilimumab could not be evaluated.

In its sample, this clone was seen a few times. The gene calls are TRBV7-6 and TRBJ2-6; no clear D gene. The V and J ends lost 3 bases and 2 bases respectively, with 5 bases between them. The CDR3 has 14 amino acids. Germline values: CDR1 SGHVS, CDR2 FNYEAQ. DNA of the CDR3: TGTGCCAGCAGCTTGTATACTGGGGCCAACGTCCTGACTTTC. Amino acid sequence: CASSLYTGANVLTF.

This clone has only a few counts. This sequence joins TRBV28 and TRBJ1-3; 9 nucleotides match TRBD1. The CDR3 is made up of 15 amino acids. CDR1 and CDR2 from the germline V gene are MDHEN and SYDVKM. V dropped 2 bases and J dropped 8; count of bases not matched to a gene: 7. CDR3 sequence (DNA): TGTGCCAGCAGTTTAACGGGACAGGGAGGCCACACCATATATTTT. It translates to CASSLTGQGGHTIYF.

The chain has TRBV7-3 and TRBJ2-1, with D maybe TRBD1 (6 bases). Trimming left V 5 bases short and J 3 bases short, with 14 bases between. The CDR3 has 15 residues. Germline CDR1 is SGHTA and CDR2 is FQGTGA. The CDR3 DNA reads TGTGCCAGCAGCGGGCAGGGGCCCCTCTACAATGAGCAGTTCTTC. It encodes CASSGQGPLYNEQFF.

The chain has TRBV7-3 and TRBJ2-2; D is uncertain. V was cut by 0 bases and J by 7 bases, with 6 bases left in between. From germline, CDR1 is SGHTA and CDR2 FQGTGA. CDR3 length: 13 residues. DNA for the CDR3: TGTGCCAGCAGCTTAACGTCCCACGGGGAGCTGTTTTTT. Its protein is CASSLTSHGELFF. The full variable domain, rest sourced from reference TRBV7-3 and TRBJ2-2, is GAGVSQTPSNKVTEKGKYVELRCDPISGHTALYWYRQSLGQGPEFLIYFQGTGAADDSGLPNDRFFAVRPEGSVSTLKIQRTERGDSAVYLCASSLTSHGELFFGEGSRLTVL.

The chain has TRBV19 and TRBJ2-7, with TRBD2 matching 9 bases. Losses at the gene ends were 6 bases for V and 5 bases for J; bases not matched to a gene: 11. CDR1 LNHDA and CDR2 SQIVND come from the germline V gene (reference sequence). The CDR3 is made up of 15 amino acids. CDR3 nucleotide sequence: TGTGCCAGTAGACCGCGGGGGGGGGCGAGCAACGAGCAGTACTTC. This codes for CASRPRGGASNEQYF.

The gene calls are TRBV10-2 and TRBJ2-7, with a possible D match to TRBD2 (6 bases). There are 13 residues in the CDR3. V was trimmed by 7 bases and J by 2 bases, leaving 12 bases between them. Germline V gene sequence: CDR1 WSHSY, CDR2 SAAADI. The CDR3 nucleotides are TGCGCCAGCACCCCGGGACTTGCCTACGAGCAGTACTTC. This encodes CASTPGLAYEQYF.

This chain connects TRBV7-7 to TRBJ2-1; TRBD2 matches at 9 bases. CDR3 length: 13 residues. J gave up 10 bases and V 7 bases, and 8 bases lay outside the gene matches. Germline CDR1 reads SSHAT; CDR2 reads FNYEAQ (reference sequence). The CDR3 bases are TGTGCCAGCACGGCGGGGGGGGCCACCGAGCAGTTCTTC. Amino acids: CASTAGGATEQFF.

This clone has more than one count but fewer than ten. V and J are TRBV6-6 and TRBJ2-3, with no clear D. Trimming stripped 1 base from V and 3 bases from J, with 8 bases between. CDR1 and CDR2 (germline): MNHNY, SVGAGI (reference sequence). The CDR3 runs to 14 residues. The CDR3 sequence is CASSYLSETDTQYF. Here the CDR3 DNA reads TGTGCCAGCAGTTACTTGTCAGAAACAGATACGCAGTATTTT.

V usage is TRBV11-2 and J usage is TRBJ1-5; no definite D call. Germline V gene sequence: CDR1 SGHAT, CDR2 FQNNGV. V lost 5 bases and J lost 1, with 9 bases in between. The CDR3 is 14 amino acids. CDR3 nucleotides: TGTGCCAGCAGCCTAGGACTGAGCAATCAGCCCCAGCATTTT. It translates to CASSLGLSNQPQHF.

This rearrangement joins TRBV9 to TRBJ2-7; TRBD2 agrees at 8 bases. From germline, CDR1 is SGDLS and CDR2 YYNGEE. With V trimmed by 0 bases and J by 4 bases, 6 bases remained unmatched. This CDR3 spans 15 amino acids. The CDR3 nucleotides are TGTGCCAGCAGCGTAGGGTCAGCGGGAGCGTACGAGCAGTACTTC. Translation gives CASSVGSAGAYEQYF.

CDR3 nucleotides: TGTGCCAGCTCACCCCCCGGGACAGTTCTTCCAGATACGCAGTATTTT. As protein: CASSPPGTVLPDTQYF. V gene TRBV18 combines with J gene TRBJ2-3; TRBD1 matches at 7 bases. The junction had 10 bases not matched to a gene; V was cut back by 3 bases and J by 4 bases. The CDR3 is made up of 16 amino acids. The germline gives CDR1 KGHSH, CDR2 LQKENI.

The chain uses TRBV5-1 and TRBJ2-2; TRBD2 agrees at 11 bases. Germline V gives CDR1 SGHRS, CDR2 YFSETQ. The CDR3 length is 16 residues. The ends lost 2 bases at V and 6 bases at J; junction bases unmatched: 6. CDR3 coding DNA: TGCGCCAGCAGCTTCCTAGCGGGGGGATCCGCCGGGGAGCTGTTTTTT. It encodes CASSFLAGGSAGELFF.

This clone was found a few times. This sequence joins TRBV7-9 and TRBJ1-2, with a weak D call TRBD1 (5 bases). The CDR3 covers 15 residues. The germline gives CDR1 SEHNR, CDR2 FQNEAQ (reference sequence). V was clipped by 5 bases and J by 8 bases, with 21 bases between them. The CDR3 DNA follows: TGTGCCAGCAGCCCCAATAGCCCAGGGTTGGGCGGCTACACCTTC. Encoded protein: CASSPNSPGLGGYTF.

This clone was seen only once. The rearrangement uses TRBV7-3 and TRBJ2-1, with TRBD2 matching over 12 bases. Trimming took 6 bases from V and 3 from J; bases not matched to a gene: 9. Per the germline V gene, CDR1 is SGHTA and CDR2 is FQGTGA. This CDR3 region has 17 residues. The CDR3 DNA is TGTGCCAGCAGACTATCCGGGACTAGCGGGTTCTACAATGAGCAGTTCTTC. This encodes CASRLSGTSGFYNEQFF.

V gene TRBV19 combines with J gene TRBJ1-5; D unresolved. Trimming removed 8 bases from V and 0 bases from J, with 14 bases in between. CDR3 length: 15 residues. CDR1 and CDR2 (germline): LNHDA, SQIVND (reference sequence). As DNA, the CDR3 is TGTGCCAGTCGCCGCTCAGGCAATAGCAATCAGCCCCAGCATTTT. It is translated as CASRRSGNSNQPQHF.

The chain joins TRBV6-5 to TRBJ1-2; TRBD1 is a possible D gene (6 bases). V lost 6 bases, J lost 3 bases, and 11 bases lay in between. Germline V gene sequence: CDR1 MNHEY, CDR2 SVGAGI. The length of the CDR3 is 13 residues. CDR3 DNA: TGTGCCAGCAGATTACAGGGCCACTATGGCTACACCTTC. This codes for CASRLQGHYGYTF.

The chain is built from TRBV4-1 and TRBJ1-2; perhaps TRBD1 as D (5 bases). Trimming took off 1 base at V and 5 bases at J, with 14 bases between the two ends. In germline, CDR1 is MGHRA, CDR2 YSYEKL. This CDR3 is built from 15 residues. CDR3 sequence: CASSQGEGVGYGYTF. The CDR3 nucleotides read TGCGCCAGCAGCCAAGGCGAAGGGGTAGGGTATGGCTACACCTTC.

The chain combines TRBV7-9 with TRBJ2-7; D is unresolved. Trimming took off 5 bases at V and 5 bases at J, with 7 bases between the two ends. The CDR3 runs 11 residues. From germline, CDR1 is SEHNR and CDR2 FQNEAQ (reference sequence). The CDR3 DNA is TGTGCCAGCAGCCCCCTTGACGAGCAGTACTTC. Translation gives CASSPLDEQYF.

V usage is TRBV4-3 and J usage is TRBJ1-1; TRBD1 matches at 9 bases. The germline CDR1 and CDR2 sequences are LGHNA and YSLEER. There are 15 residues in the CDR3. V shed 4 bases and J 1 base; nucleotides not matched to a gene: 4. The DNA of the CDR3 is TGCGCCAGCAGCCCAGGGACAGGGAGGAACACTGAAGCTTTCTTT. Translating gives CASSPGTGRNTEAFF.

The chain is built from TRBV4-3 and TRBJ2-7, with 9 nucleotides matching TRBD1. Germline CDR1 reads LGHNA; CDR2 reads YSLEER. The CDR3 extends over 15 amino acids. V was pared by 0 bases and J by 6 bases, with 6 bases of the junction left unmatched. CDR3 in DNA: TGCGCCAGCAGCCAAGATTTCGGGACAGGGCGCGAGCAGTACTTC. This gives the protein CASSQDFGTGREQYF.

The chain employs TRBV5-1 and TRBJ1-2, with a tentative D call TRBD1 (5 bases). The CDR3 loop spans 15 amino acids. V was trimmed by 0 bases and J by 1 base, leaving 10 bases between them. Germline CDR1 SGHRS, CDR2 YFSETQ. CDR3 nucleotide sequence: TGCGCCAGCAGCTTGGCCAGGGAGGATAACTATGGCTACACCTTC. It encodes CASSLAREDNYGYTF.

This clone was seen only once. The V gene is TRBV4-2, the J gene TRBJ2-2, with TRBD2 identical over 8 bases. This CDR3 has 15 amino acids. Germline CDR1 LGHNA, CDR2 YNFKEQ. Unmatched junction bases numbered 7, after V lost 3 bases and J lost 7 bases. This CDR3 reads CASSHLAGGGGELFF. The CDR3 DNA follows: TGTGCCAGCAGCCACCTAGCCGGGGGGGGCGGGGAGCTGTTTTTT.

The rearrangement uses TRBV30 and TRBJ1-1, with no clear D. Looked up from germline, CDR1 is GTSNPN and CDR2 is SVGIG (reference sequence). V was clipped by 3 bases and J by 1 base, with 9 bases between them. The CDR3 runs 13 residues. The CDR3 DNA is TGTGCCTGGAGGAGCATGAAGAACACTGAAGCTTTCTTT. Translation: CAWRSMKNTEAFF.

In this sample, this clone turned up a few times. The V and J genes are TRBV27 and TRBJ1-1; D unclear. V was pared by 2 bases and J by 3 bases, with 7 bases between. Germline V CDR1 and CDR2: MNHEY, SMNVEV (reference sequence). This CDR3 has 13 residues. The DNA for the CDR3 is TGTGCCAGCAGTTTAACGAGATACACTGAAGCTTTCTTT. Its protein product is CASSLTRYTEAFF.

The chain joins TRBV19 to TRBJ2-5; 8 nucleotides line up with TRBD1. The CDR3 covers 14 residues. Unmatched junction bases numbered 8, after V lost 7 bases and J lost 4 bases. CDR1 is LNHDA and CDR2 is SQIVND in the germline V gene (reference sequence). The CDR3 reads CASMKQGAVETQYF. CDR3 nucleotides: TGTGCCAGTATGAAGCAGGGGGCTGTAGAGACCCAGTACTTC.

The gene calls are TRBV28 and TRBJ2-2; D unclear. The CDR3 is made up of 11 amino acids. Trimming removed 3 bases from V and 8 bases from J, with 4 bases in between. The V gene's germline CDR1 is MDHEN and CDR2 SYDVKM. CDR3: CASSFLGELFF. CDR3 nucleotide sequence: TGTGCCAGCAGTTTTTTAGGGGAGCTGTTTTTT.

This rearrangement joins TRBV4-3 to TRBJ2-7; 7 bases are shared with TRBD1. With V trimmed by 3 bases and J by 5 bases, 7 bases remained unmatched. In germline, CDR1 is LGHNA, CDR2 YSLEER. This CDR3 region has 14 residues. This chain's CDR3 is CASSQRDSSDEQYF. Written as DNA, the CDR3 is TGCGCCAGCAGCCAGAGGGACAGTTCGGACGAGCAGTACTTC.